This T cell receptor (beta chain) was retrieved from a study of T cell changes during pregnancy in multiple sclerosis. V shed 5 bases, J shed 3 bases, and the junction held 5 bases outside the gene matches. The germline V gene has CDR1 SNHLY and CDR2 FYNNEI. This CDR3 is built from 14 residues. Repertoires were generated with immunoSEQ multiplex PCR, while TCRdb's copy carries only in-frame clones and drops some. In the table there are around 110,000 clones, 85% to 95% of which are singletons. V gene TRBV2 combines with J gene TRBJ1-1; 8 bases agree with TRBD1. Material: peripheral blood, obtained after pregnancy. This TCR derives from a female donor with multiple sclerosis, enrolled in a pregnancy study. The CDR3 region is CASSLQGVDTEAFF. The DNA for the CDR3 is TGTGCCAGCAGTTTACAGGGGGTGGACACTGAAGCTTTCTTT.